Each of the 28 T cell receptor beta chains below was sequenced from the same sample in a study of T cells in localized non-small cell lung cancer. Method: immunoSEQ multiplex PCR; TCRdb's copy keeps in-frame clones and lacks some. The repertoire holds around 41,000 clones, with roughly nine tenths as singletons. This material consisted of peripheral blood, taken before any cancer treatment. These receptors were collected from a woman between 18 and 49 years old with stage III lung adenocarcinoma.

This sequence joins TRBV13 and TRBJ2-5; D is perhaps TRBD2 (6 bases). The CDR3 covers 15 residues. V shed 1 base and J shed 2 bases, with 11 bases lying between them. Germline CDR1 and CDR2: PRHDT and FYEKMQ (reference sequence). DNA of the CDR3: TGTGCCAGCAGCTTAGCCGGGACTTTGCAAGAGACCCAGTACTTC. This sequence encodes CASSLAGTLQETQYF. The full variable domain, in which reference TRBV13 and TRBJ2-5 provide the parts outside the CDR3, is AAGVIQSPRHLIKEKRETATLKCYPIPRHDTVYWYQQGPGQDPQFLISFYEKMQSDKGSIPDRFSAQQFSDYHSELNMSSLELGDSALYFCASSLAGTLQETQYFGPGTRLLVL.

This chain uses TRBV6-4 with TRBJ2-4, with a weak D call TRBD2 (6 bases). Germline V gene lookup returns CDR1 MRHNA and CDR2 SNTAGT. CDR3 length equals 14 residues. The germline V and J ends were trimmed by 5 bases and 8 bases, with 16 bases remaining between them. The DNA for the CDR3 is TGTGCCAGCAGTCAGGACTATCCGGGGTACATTCAGTACTTC. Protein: CASSQDYPGYIQYF.

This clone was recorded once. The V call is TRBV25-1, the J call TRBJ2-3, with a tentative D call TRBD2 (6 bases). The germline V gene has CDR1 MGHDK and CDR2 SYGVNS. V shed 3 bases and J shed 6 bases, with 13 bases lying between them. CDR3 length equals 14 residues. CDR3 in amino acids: CASSDPRLVDTQYF. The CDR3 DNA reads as TGTGCCAGCAGTGACCCAAGACTAGTTGATACGCAGTATTTT.

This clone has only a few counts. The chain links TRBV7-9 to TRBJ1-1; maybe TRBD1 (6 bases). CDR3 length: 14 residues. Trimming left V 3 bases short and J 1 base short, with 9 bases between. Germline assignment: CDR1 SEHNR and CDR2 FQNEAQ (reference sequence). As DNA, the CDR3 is TGTGCCAGCAGCTTTTCAGGGGAGAACACTGAAGCTTTCTTT. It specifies CASSFSGENTEAFF. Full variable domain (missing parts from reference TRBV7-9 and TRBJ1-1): DTGVSQNPRHKITKRGQNVTFRCDPISEHNRLYWYRQTLGQGPEFLTYFQNEAQLEKSRLLSDRFSAERPKGSFSTLEIQRTEQGDSAMYLCASSFSGENTEAFFGQGTRLTVV.

CDR3 residues: CASSPRLGIQETQYF. The CDR3 nucleotides read TGCGCCAGCAGCCCCCGACTGGGTATACAAGAGACCCAGTACTTC. V gene TRBV4-1 combines with J gene TRBJ2-5; D unclear. V gave up 4 bases and J gave up 2 bases, with 14 bases separating them. The CDR3 is made up of 15 amino acids. The germline V gene has CDR1 MGHRA and CDR2 YSYEKL.

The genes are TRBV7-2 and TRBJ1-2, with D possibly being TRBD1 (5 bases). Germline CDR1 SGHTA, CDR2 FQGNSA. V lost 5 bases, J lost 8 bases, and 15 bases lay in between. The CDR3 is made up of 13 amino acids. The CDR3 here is CASSQAGGVGYTF. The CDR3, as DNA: TGTGCCAGCAGCCAAGCGGGGGGGGTAGGCTACACCTTC.

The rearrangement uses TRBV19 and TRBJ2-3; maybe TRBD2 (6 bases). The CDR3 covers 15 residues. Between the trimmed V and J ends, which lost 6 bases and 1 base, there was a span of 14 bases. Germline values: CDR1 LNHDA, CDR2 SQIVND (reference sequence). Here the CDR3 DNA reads TGTGCCAGTAGCGGGGGTAGGTCGGGCACAGATACGCAGTATTTT. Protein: CASSGGRSGTDTQYF.

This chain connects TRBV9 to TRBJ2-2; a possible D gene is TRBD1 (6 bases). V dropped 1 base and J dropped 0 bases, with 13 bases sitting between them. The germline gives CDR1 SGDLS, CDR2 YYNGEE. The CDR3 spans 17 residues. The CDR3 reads CASSVPRDISNTGELFF. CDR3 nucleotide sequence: TGTGCCAGCAGCGTACCTCGGGACATTTCGAACACCGGGGAGCTGTTTTTT.

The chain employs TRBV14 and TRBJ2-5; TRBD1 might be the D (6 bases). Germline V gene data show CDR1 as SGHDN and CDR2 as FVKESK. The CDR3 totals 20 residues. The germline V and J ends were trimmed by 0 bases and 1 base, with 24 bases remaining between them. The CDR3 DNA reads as TGTGCCAGCAGCCAAGACAAGGGAACCGGGACACTCATCGTCCAAGAGACCCAGTACTTC. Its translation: CASSQDKGTGTLIVQETQYF.

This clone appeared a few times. The CDR3 reads CASSLSRGAGTGELFF. In DNA form, the CDR3 reads TGTGCCAGCAGCTTATCCCGGGGCGCGGGAACCGGGGAGCTGTTTTTT. The chain carries TRBV7-6 and TRBJ2-2; weak D call: TRBD2 (6 bases). CDR1 and CDR2 (germline): SGHVS, FNYEAQ. Trimming took off 2 bases at V and 5 bases at J, with 15 bases between the two ends. The CDR3 is 16 residues long.

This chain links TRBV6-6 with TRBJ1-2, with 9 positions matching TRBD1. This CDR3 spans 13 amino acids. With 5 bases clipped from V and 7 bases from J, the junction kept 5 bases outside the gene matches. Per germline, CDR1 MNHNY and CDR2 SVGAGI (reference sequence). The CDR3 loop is CASSPGTGSGYTF. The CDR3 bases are TGTGCCAGCAGTCCCGGGACAGGGAGTGGCTACACCTTC.

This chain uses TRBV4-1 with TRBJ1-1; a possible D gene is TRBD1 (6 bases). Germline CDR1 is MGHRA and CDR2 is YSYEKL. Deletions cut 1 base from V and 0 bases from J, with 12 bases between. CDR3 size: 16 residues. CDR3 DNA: TGCGCCAGCAGCCAAGTTCGGACAGTCATGAACACTGAAGCTTTCTTT. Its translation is CASSQVRTVMNTEAFF.

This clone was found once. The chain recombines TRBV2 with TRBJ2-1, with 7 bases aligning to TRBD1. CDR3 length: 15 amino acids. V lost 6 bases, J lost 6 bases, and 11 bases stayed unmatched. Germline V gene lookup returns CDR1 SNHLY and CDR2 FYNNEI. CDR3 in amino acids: CASRALRGQGNEQFF. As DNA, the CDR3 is TGTGCCAGCAGGGCCCTTAGGGGGCAGGGCAATGAGCAGTTCTTC.

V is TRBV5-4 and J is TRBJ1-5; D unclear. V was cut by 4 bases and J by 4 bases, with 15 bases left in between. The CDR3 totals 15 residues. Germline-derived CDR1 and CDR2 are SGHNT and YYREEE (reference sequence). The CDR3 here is CASSQEGTINQPQHF. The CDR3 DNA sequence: TGTGCCAGCAGCCAAGAGGGTACTATTAATCAGCCCCAGCATTTT.

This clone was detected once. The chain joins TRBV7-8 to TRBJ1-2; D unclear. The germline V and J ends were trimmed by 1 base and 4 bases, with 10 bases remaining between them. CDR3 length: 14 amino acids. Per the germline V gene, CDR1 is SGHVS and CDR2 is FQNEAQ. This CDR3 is CASSLESGSYGYTF. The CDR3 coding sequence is TGTGCCAGCAGCTTAGAAAGTGGCAGCTATGGCTACACCTTC.

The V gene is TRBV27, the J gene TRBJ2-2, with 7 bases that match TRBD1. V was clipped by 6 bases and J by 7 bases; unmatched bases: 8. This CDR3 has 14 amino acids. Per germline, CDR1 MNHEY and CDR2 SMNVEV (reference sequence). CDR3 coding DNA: TGTGCCAGCAGATACGACAGGGTCGGCGGGGAGCTGTTTTTT. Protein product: CASRYDRVGGELFF.

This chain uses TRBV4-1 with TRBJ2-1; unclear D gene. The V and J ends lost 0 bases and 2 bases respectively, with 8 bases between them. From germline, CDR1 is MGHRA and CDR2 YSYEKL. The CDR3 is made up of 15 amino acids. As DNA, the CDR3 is TGCGCCAGCAGCCAAGAAGGTTGGCCCTACAATGAGCAGTTCTTC. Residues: CASSQEGWPYNEQFF.

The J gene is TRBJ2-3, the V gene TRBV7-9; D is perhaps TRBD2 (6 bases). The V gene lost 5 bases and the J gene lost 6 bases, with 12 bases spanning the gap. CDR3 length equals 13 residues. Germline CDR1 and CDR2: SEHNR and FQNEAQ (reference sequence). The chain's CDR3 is CASSLSRGDTQYF. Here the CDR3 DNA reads TGTGCCAGCAGCCTCTCCCGGGGGGATACGCAGTATTTT.

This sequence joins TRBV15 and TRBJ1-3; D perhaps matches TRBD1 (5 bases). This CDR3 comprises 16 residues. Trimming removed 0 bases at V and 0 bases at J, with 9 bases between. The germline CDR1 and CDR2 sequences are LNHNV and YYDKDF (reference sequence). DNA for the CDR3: TGTGCCACCAGCAGAGACAGGGCATACTCTGGAAACACCATATATTTT. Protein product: CATSRDRAYSGNTIYF.

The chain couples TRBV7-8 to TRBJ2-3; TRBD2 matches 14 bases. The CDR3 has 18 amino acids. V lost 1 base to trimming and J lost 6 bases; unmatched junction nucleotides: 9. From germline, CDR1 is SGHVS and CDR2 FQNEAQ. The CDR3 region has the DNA TGTGCCAGCAGCTTAGGGACTAGCGGGGGGCTTACACAGGATACGCAGTATTTT. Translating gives CASSLGTSGGLTQDTQYF.

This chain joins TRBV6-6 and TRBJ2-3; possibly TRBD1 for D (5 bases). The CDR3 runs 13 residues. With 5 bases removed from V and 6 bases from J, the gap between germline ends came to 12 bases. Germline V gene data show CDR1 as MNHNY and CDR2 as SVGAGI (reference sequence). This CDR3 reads CASSTPGADTQYF. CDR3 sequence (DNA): TGTGCCAGCAGTACCCCTGGGGCTGATACGCAGTATTTT.

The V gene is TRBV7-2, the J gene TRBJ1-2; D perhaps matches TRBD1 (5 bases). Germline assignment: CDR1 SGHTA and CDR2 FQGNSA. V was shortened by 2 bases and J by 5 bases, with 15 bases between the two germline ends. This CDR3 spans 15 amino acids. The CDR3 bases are TGTGCCAGCAGCTTAATGTCGCAGGGCTATTATGGCTACACCTTC. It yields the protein CASSLMSQGYYGYTF.

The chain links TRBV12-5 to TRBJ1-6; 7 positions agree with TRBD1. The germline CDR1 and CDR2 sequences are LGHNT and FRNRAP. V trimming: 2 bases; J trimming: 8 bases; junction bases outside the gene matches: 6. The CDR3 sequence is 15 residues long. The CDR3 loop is CASGLPTGRDSPLHF. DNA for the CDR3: TGTGCTAGTGGTTTGCCGACAGGGAGGGATTCACCCCTCCACTTT.

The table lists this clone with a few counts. DNA of the CDR3: TGTGCCAGCAGTTTACGGACAGGTGGTGGCTACACCTTC. Its protein product is CASSLRTGGGYTF. The J gene is TRBJ1-2, the V gene TRBV27; 7 bases are shared with TRBD1. Trimming cost V 2 bases and J 7 bases; bases outside gene matches: 4. From germline, CDR1 is MNHEY and CDR2 SMNVEV (reference sequence). The CDR3 is 13 residues long.

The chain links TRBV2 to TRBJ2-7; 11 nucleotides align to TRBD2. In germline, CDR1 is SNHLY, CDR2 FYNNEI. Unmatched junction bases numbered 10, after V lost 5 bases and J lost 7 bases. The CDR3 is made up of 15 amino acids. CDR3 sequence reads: CASSLSELAGGEQYF. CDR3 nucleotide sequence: TGTGCCAGCAGTCTCTCCGAGCTAGCGGGGGGTGAGCAGTACTTC.

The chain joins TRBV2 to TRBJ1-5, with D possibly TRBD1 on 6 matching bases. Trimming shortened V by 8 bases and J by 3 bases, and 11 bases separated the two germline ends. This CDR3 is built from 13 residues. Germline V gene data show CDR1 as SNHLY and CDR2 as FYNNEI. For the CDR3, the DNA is TGTGCCAGCGGGGGCGACAACAATCAGCCCCAGCATTTT. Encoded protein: CASGGDNNQPQHF.

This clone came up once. The CDR3 protein is CASSLAPRLARAYEQYF. The CDR3 DNA reads TGTGCCAGCAGCTTAGCGCCGCGACTAGCGAGGGCCTACGAGCAGTACTTC. The chain uses TRBV7-8 and TRBJ2-7; 8 bases align to TRBD2. V trimming: 0 bases; J trimming: 2 bases; junction bases outside the gene matches: 9. Germline values: CDR1 SGHVS, CDR2 FQNEAQ. CDR3 length: 17 residues.

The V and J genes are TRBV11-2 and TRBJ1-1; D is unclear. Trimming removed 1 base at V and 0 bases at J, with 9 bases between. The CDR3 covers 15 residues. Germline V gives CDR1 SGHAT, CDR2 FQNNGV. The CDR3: CASSLVGTMNTEAFF. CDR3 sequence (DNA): TGTGCCAGCAGCTTAGTCGGCACCATGAACACTGAAGCTTTCTTT. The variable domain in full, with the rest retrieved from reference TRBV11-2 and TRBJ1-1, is EAGVAQSPRYKIIEKRQSVAFWCNPISGHATLYWYQQILGQGPKLLIQFQNNGVVDDSQLPKDRFSAERLKGVDSTLKIQPAKLEDSAVYLCASSLVGTMNTEAFFGQGTRLTVV.